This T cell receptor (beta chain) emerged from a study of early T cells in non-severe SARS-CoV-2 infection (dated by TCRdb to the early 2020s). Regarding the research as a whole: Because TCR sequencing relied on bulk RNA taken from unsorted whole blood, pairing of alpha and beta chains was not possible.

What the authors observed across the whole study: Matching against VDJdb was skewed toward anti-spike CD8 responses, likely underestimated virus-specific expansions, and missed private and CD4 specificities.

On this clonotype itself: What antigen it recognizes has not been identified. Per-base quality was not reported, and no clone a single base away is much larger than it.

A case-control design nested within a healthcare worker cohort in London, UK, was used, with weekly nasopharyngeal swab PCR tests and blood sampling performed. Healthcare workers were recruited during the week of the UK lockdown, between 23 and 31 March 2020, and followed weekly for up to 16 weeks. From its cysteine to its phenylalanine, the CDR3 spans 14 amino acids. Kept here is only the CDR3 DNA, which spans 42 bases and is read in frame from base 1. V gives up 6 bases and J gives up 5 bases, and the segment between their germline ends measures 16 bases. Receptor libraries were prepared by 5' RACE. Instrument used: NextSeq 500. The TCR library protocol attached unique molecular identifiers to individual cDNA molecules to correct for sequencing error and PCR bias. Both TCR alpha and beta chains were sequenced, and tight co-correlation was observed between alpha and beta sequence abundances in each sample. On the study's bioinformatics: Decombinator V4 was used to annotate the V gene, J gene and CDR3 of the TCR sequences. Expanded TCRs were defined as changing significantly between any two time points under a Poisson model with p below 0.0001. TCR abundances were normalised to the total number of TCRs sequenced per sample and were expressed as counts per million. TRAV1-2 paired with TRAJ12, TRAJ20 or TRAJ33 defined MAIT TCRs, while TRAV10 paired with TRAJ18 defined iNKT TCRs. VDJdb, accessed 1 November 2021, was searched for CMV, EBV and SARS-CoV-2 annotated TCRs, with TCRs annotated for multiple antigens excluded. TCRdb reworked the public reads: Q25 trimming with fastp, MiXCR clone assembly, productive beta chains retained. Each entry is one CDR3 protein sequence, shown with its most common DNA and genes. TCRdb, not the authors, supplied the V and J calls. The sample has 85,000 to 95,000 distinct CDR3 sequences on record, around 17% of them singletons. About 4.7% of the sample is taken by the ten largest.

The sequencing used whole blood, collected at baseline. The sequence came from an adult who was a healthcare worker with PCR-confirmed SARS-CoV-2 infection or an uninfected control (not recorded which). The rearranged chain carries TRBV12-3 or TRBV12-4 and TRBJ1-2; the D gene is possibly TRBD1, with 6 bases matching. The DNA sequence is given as TGTGCCAGCAGACGCCAGGGGCTCGGATATGGCTACACCTTC. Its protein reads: CASRRQGLGYGYTF.